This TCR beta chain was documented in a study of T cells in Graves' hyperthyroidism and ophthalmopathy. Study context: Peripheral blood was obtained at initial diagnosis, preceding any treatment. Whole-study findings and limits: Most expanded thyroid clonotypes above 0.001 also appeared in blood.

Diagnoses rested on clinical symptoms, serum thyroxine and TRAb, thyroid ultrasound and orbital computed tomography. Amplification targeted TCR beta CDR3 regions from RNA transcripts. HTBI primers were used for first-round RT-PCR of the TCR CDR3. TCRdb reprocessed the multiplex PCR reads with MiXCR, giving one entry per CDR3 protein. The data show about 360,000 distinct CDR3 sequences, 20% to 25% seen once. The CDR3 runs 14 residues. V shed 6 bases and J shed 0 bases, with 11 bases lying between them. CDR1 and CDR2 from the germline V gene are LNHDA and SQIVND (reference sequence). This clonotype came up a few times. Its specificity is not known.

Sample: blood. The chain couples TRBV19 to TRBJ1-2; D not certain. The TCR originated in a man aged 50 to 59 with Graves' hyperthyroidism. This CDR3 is CASSPMDANYGYTF. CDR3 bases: TGTGCCAGTAGCCCAATGGACGCTAACTATGGCTACACCTTC. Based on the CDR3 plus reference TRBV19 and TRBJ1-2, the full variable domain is DGGITQSPKYLFRKEGQNVTLSCEQNLNHDAMYWYRQDPGQGLRLIYYSQIVNDFQKGDIAEGYSVSREKKESFPLTVTSAQKNPTAFYLCASSPMDANYGYTFGSGTRLTVV.